This entry lists 17 T cell receptor beta chains sequenced from one sample in a study of blood T cell repertoires in COVID-19. Repertoires were generated with immunoSEQ multiplex PCR, while TCRdb's copy carries only in-frame clones and drops some. Among hundreds of thousands of clones listed, roughly four fifths were seen once. The sample comprised peripheral blood. Every receptor here comes from a woman between 50 and 59 years old who had recovered from COVID-19.

This clone has a handful of counts. The rearrangement joins TRBV5-5 to TRBJ2-3; TRBD1 matches 12 bases. Germline trimming cut 4 bases from V and 2 bases from J; bases unmatched to any gene: 5. CDR3 length: 16 amino acids. Per the germline V gene, CDR1 is SGHKS and CDR2 is YYEKEE (reference sequence). The CDR3 here is CASSPGQGAFTDTQYF. In nucleotides, the CDR3 is TGTGCCAGCAGCCCGGGACAGGGGGCTTTCACAGATACGCAGTATTTT.

This clone was recorded once. This chain connects TRBV7-7 to TRBJ2-1, with TRBD2 as a possible D gene (5 bases). The CDR3 contains 16 residues. Trimming removed 5 bases from V and 2 bases from J, with 16 bases in between. CDR1 and CDR2 (germline): SSHAT, FNYEAQ (reference sequence). Written as DNA, the CDR3 is TGTGCCAGCAGCCCCCGCCTCGGGGTCCCCTACAATGAGCAGTTCTTC. Translation gives CASSPRLGVPYNEQFF.

The J gene is TRBJ1-1, the V gene TRBV11-3; no reliable D call. Germline CDR1 SGHNT, CDR2 YENEEA. The V and J ends lost 8 bases and 3 bases respectively, with 7 bases between them. The CDR3 loop spans 11 amino acids. CDR3 loop: CASEKYTEAFF. The CDR3 nucleotides read TGTGCCAGCGAGAAGTACACTGAAGCTTTCTTT.

The chain recombines TRBV21-1 with TRBJ2-7; TRBD1 is taken as the D call from the table, unchecked against the DNA. TRBV21-1 is annotated as a pseudogene. This CDR3 spans 16 amino acids. This CDR3 reads CASSCRDRHASYEQYF. The CDR3 region has the DNA TGTGCCAGCAGCTGCAGGGACAGGCATGCTTCCTACGAGCAGTACTTC.

The table lists this clone with a count of one. The V and J genes are TRBV30 and TRBJ1-5; TRBD1 might be the D (6 bases). The CDR3 is made up of 15 amino acids. The germline V gene has CDR1 GTSNPN and CDR2 SVGIG (reference sequence). Deletions cut 2 bases from V and 4 bases from J, with 15 bases between. CDR3 nucleotides: TGTGCCTGGAGTCTGGGAGGGGGACCTAATCAGCCCCAGCATTTT. It specifies CAWSLGGGPNQPQHF.

This clone has only one observation. The chain carries TRBV21-1 and TRBJ2-1; TRBD2 is taken as the D call from the table, unchecked against the DNA. TRBV21-1 is a pseudogene. This CDR3 is 10 amino acids long. The CDR3 DNA reads TGTGCCAGTATCTACAATGAGCAGTTCTTC. Translated: CASIYNEQFF.

The DNA for the CDR3 is TGTGCCAGCAGTGAAAGAGGGGGTGAGGACACCGGGGAGCTGTTTTTT. This codes for CASSERGGEDTGELFF. V usage is TRBV2 and J usage is TRBJ2-2, with D tentatively TRBD1 (6 bases). Between the trimmed V and J ends, which lost 2 bases and 3 bases, there was a span of 13 bases. The CDR3 contains 16 residues. In germline, CDR1 is SNHLY, CDR2 FYNNEI.

The chain combines TRBV14 with TRBJ1-2; D is ambiguous. V lost 0 bases, J lost 1 base, and 9 bases lay in between. The CDR3 consists of 15 residues. Germline assignment: CDR1 SGHDN and CDR2 FVKESK. The CDR3 sequence is CASSQEGWSNYGYTF. In DNA, the CDR3 is TGTGCCAGCAGCCAAGAGGGTTGGAGTAACTATGGCTACACCTTC.

The V and J genes are TRBV28 and TRBJ1-2; 11 nucleotides match TRBD1. Germline V gene data show CDR1 as MDHEN and CDR2 as SYDVKM. V was pared by 6 bases and J by 8 bases, with 8 bases of the junction left unmatched. This CDR3 has 14 amino acids. CDR3 sequence (DNA): TGTGCCAGCAGCTCAGGGACAGGGGGAAAAGGCTACACCTTC. It yields the protein CASSSGTGGKGYTF.

The rearrangement uses TRBV2 and TRBJ1-3; D may be TRBD1 (5 bases). Trimming removed 6 bases at V and 4 bases at J, with 22 bases between. The germline V gene has CDR1 SNHLY and CDR2 FYNNEI. The CDR3 is 17 amino acids. This CDR3 is CASSQSRGGGPGNTIYF. The CDR3 DNA is TGTGCCAGCAGCCAATCGCGGGGGGGAGGTCCCGGAAACACCATATATTTT.

The J gene is TRBJ1-1, the V gene TRBV28; tentative D call: TRBD1 (6 bases). There are 13 residues in the CDR3. The V gene's germline CDR1 is MDHEN and CDR2 SYDVKM. V was clipped by 7 bases and J by 7 bases, with 16 bases between them. The CDR3 sequence: CASTRDTGIEAFF. The CDR3 bases are TGTGCCAGCACCCGAGATACAGGGATTGAAGCTTTCTTT.

The chain recombines TRBV6-6 with TRBJ2-7; no clear D gene. CDR3 length: 13 residues. In germline, CDR1 is MNHNY, CDR2 SVGAGI (reference sequence). The V and J ends lost 2 bases and 6 bases respectively, with 11 bases between them. The CDR3 DNA is TGTGCCAGCAGTTACCCCCCCGTCAGCGAGCAGTACTTC. Its protein is CASSYPPVSEQYF.

In this sample, this clone turned up a few times. The chain couples TRBV28 to TRBJ1-3; 7 bases line up with TRBD1. Germline CDR1 and CDR2: MDHEN and SYDVKM. V trimming: 7 bases; J trimming: 2 bases; junction bases outside the gene matches: 5. The CDR3 has 14 residues. The CDR3 spells CASIPGTAGNTIYF. Written as DNA, the CDR3 is TGTGCCAGCATCCCCGGGACAGCTGGAAACACCATATATTTT.

This sequence joins TRBV11-2 and TRBJ1-2; 7 bases match TRBD1. V lost 3 bases to trimming and J lost 4 bases; unmatched junction nucleotides: 5. The germline gives CDR1 SGHAT, CDR2 FQNNGV. The CDR3 is made up of 14 amino acids. CDR3 DNA sequence: TGTGCCAGCAGCTTGGGACAGCCTCCCTATGGCTACACCTTC. As protein: CASSLGQPPYGYTF.

The chain is built from TRBV28 and TRBJ2-6, with TRBD1 matching 7 bases. Germline V gene sequence: CDR1 MDHEN, CDR2 SYDVKM. Trimming at V came to 8 bases and at J to 2 bases, leaving 3 bases not matched to a gene. The CDR3 totals 14 residues. The CDR3 DNA sequence: TGTGCCAGCGGGACAGCGGCTGGGGCCAACGTCCTGACTTTC. Amino acids: CASGTAAGANVLTF.

This chain links TRBV19 with TRBJ2-3; D perhaps matches TRBD2 (5 bases). With 10 bases removed from V and 1 base from J, the gap between germline ends came to 21 bases. The CDR3 has 16 residues. From germline, CDR1 is LNHDA and CDR2 SQIVND (reference sequence). For the CDR3, the DNA is TGTGCCACCTCTTCCGGGGTCCAACTCGGCACAGATACGCAGTATTTT. It is translated as CATSSGVQLGTDTQYF.

CDR3 DNA: TGTGCCAGCAGCCTCAACCGACAGGGGGAGCAGTACTTC. This encodes CASSLNRQGEQYF. The rearrangement links TRBV7-2 to TRBJ2-7; 8 bases agree with TRBD1. With 5 bases clipped from V and 7 bases from J, the junction kept 7 bases outside the gene matches. This CDR3 has 13 amino acids. Germline V gene lookup returns CDR1 SGHTA and CDR2 FQGNSA.